The next 20 T cell receptor beta chains were all read from a single sample in a study of vaccination effects on CD4 cells after COVID-19 (dated by TCRdb to between 2021 and 2023). In the ViraFEST assay, PBMC were stimulated with viral peptide pools, and TCR sequencing was then used to find antigen-specific CD4+ T cell clonotypes based on their expansion. After around 11 days of culture, CD4+ T cells were isolated with the EasySep CD4+ T cell isolation kit. Each participant got two doses of an mRNA SARS-CoV-2 vaccine, either BNT162b2 or mRNA-1273. The library was produced with the immunoSEQ multiplex PCR assay. TCRdb holds this immuneACCESS table with in-frame rearrangements only. Some clones are missing; in checked studies, unresolved V genes explain under half, and the rest has no known cause. This sample comprises around 30,000 clones, about 73% of them detected only once. Approximately 10% of the sample lies in the top ten.

Their target antigens are unknown. The specimen was CD4+ T cells from PBMCs cultured with HCoV-NL63 spike peptides, collected after COVID-19 vaccination. Reading the label with the study, this specimen's cell subset or site is: HCoV-NL63 spike overlapping peptide pool stimulation. The source of these receptors is a human donor who received a COVID-19 vaccine.

This clone appeared a few times. The V and J genes are TRBV14 and TRBJ2-1; D is ambiguous. Trimming left V 4 bases short and J 0 bases short, with 10 bases between. CDR3 length equals 15 residues. Germline CDR1 SGHDN, CDR2 FVKESK. The CDR3 loop is CASSLYRNSYNEQFF. The CDR3 DNA sequence: TGTGCCAGCAGCCTCTACCGTAACTCCTACAATGAGCAGTTCTTC. Variable domain in full (rest from reference TRBV14 and TRBJ2-1): EAGVTQFPSHSVIEKGQTVTLRCDPISGHDNLYWYRRVMGKEIKFLLHFVKESKQDESGMPNNRFLAERTGGTYSTLKVQPAELEDSGVYFCASSLYRNSYNEQFFGPGTRLTVL.

The sample holds one count of this clone. The chain couples TRBV10-3 to TRBJ1-2; maybe TRBD1 (6 bases). The V gene lost 6 bases and the J gene lost 3 bases, with 23 bases spanning the gap. Germline assignment: CDR1 ENHRY and CDR2 SYGVKD. This CDR3 is built from 17 residues. The CDR3 DNA is TGTGCCATCAGCGAGGGGGGCATTTTGGCGTTACACTATGGCTACACCTTC. Translated, it gives CAISEGGILALHYGYTF.

J is TRBJ1-5 and V is TRBV5-1; the D gene is possibly TRBD1 (5 bases). Trimming took 0 bases from V and 4 from J, leaving 8 bases between them. Germline assignment: CDR1 SGHRS and CDR2 YFSETQ. This CDR3 comprises 14 residues. CDR3 nucleotide sequence: TGCGCCAGCAGCTTGGCGGGGCCTAATCAGCCCCAGCATTTT. This gives the protein CASSLAGPNQPQHF.

The CDR3 DNA is TGTGCCAGCAGCAACTGGGACAGTAACTATGGCTACACCTTC. This translates into CASSNWDSNYGYTF. V usage is TRBV6-5 and J usage is TRBJ1-2; 7 positions match TRBD1. Germline CDR1 and CDR2: MNHEY and SVGAGI. With V trimmed by 6 bases and J by 1 base, 5 bases remained unmatched. The CDR3 spans 14 residues.

The gene calls are TRBV12-3 or TRBV12-4 and TRBJ1-2; 7 bases agree with TRBD1. V trimming: 5 bases; J trimming: 5 bases; junction bases outside the gene matches: 5. This CDR3 is built from 13 residues. The CDR3 nucleotides read TGTGCCAGCAGTACCGGGACAGAGTATGGCTACACCTTC. This sequence encodes CASSTGTEYGYTF.

The rearrangement joins TRBV5-1 to TRBJ2-1; 12 nucleotides line up with TRBD1. In germline, CDR1 is SGHRS, CDR2 YFSETQ. The trim removed 1 base at V and 9 bases at J, leaving 8 bases unmatched. The CDR3 has 16 amino acids. CDR3 protein: CASSLRDRGHLGEQFF. CDR3 sequence (DNA): TGCGCCAGCAGCTTGAGGGACAGGGGGCACCTTGGTGAGCAGTTCTTC.

The genes are TRBV3-1 (or the pseudogene TRBV3-2) and TRBJ1-1; the match to TRBD1 covers 10 bases. Germline V gene data show CDR1 as LGHDT and CDR2 as YNNKEL (reference sequence). CDR3 length equals 15 residues. The J segment lost 10 bases and the V segment lost 1 base, leaving 9 bases of the junction unmatched. CDR3 sequence (DNA): TGTGCCAGCAGCCAAGTTTTGACAGGGGGCGCGGGAGCTTTCTTT. Translating gives CASSQVLTGGAGAFF.

CDR3 region: CASSEGSTQTDTQYF. CDR3 bases: TGTGCCAGCAGTGAGGGGAGTACACAGACGGATACGCAGTATTTT. The chain has TRBV6-4 and TRBJ2-3, with D possibly TRBD2 on 5 matching bases. CDR1 is MRHNA, CDR2 SNTAGT, per germline. The CDR3 runs to 15 residues. V was cut by 3 bases and J by 6 bases, with 16 bases left in between.

This sequence joins TRBV30 and TRBJ1-3; D is ambiguous. The CDR3 sequence is 15 residues long. V was clipped by 3 bases and J by 0 bases, with 12 bases between them. Germline assignment: CDR1 GTSNPN and CDR2 SVGIG (reference sequence). In DNA form, the CDR3 reads TGTGCCTGGAGCGGCAAGGGCCTCTCTGGAAACACCATATATTTT. Protein product: CAWSGKGLSGNTIYF.

This clone was counted between two and nine times. The rearrangement links TRBV11-2 to TRBJ2-6; 7 positions match TRBD1. The germline V gene encodes CDR1 SGHAT and CDR2 FQNNGV. After removal of 5 bases from V and 0 bases from J, the junction contained 7 bases not matched to a gene. CDR3 length: 17 amino acids. CDR3 nucleotides: TGTGCCAGCAGCCAGGACAGGACGAGCTCTGGGGCCAACGTCCTGACTTTC. This sequence encodes CASSQDRTSSGANVLTF.

This clone is judged large. This chain links TRBV3-1 (or the pseudogene TRBV3-2) with TRBJ1-4; 7 bases map to TRBD1. The J segment lost 7 bases and the V segment lost 4 bases, leaving 9 bases of the junction unmatched. Germline CDR1 LGHDT, CDR2 YNNKEL (reference sequence). There are 15 residues in the CDR3. CDR3 sequence: CASSPSQGLVEKLFF. As DNA, the CDR3 is TGTGCCAGCAGCCCATCACAGGGGTTAGTTGAAAAACTGTTTTTT.

This chain links TRBV19 with TRBJ2-2; D gene ambiguous. Trimming stripped 0 bases from V and 8 bases from J, with 7 bases between. CDR1 LNHDA and CDR2 SQIVND come from the germline V gene (reference sequence). The CDR3 length is 13 residues. In DNA, the CDR3 is TGTGCCAGTAGTATAGATTTACGGGGGGAGCTGTTTTTT. Protein product: CASSIDLRGELFF.

The genes are TRBV27 and TRBJ1-1, with D possibly matching TRBD1 (6 bases). The germline gives CDR1 MNHEY, CDR2 SMNVEV (reference sequence). The CDR3 has 16 amino acids. Trimming shortened V by 5 bases and J by 5 bases, and 21 bases separated the two germline ends. CDR3 DNA sequence: TGTGCCAGCAGTCGGGGGACACTGAAAAGGGATACTGAAGCTTTCTTT. This translates into CASSRGTLKRDTEAFF.

This clone was seen a handful of times. The chain has TRBV5-1 and TRBJ2-1; D not resolved. This CDR3 is 14 amino acids long. V was cut by 0 bases and J by 8 bases, with 12 bases left in between. Germline V CDR1 and CDR2: SGHRS, YFSETQ. The CDR3 region is CASSLGSVMDEQFF. The CDR3 DNA sequence: TGCGCCAGCAGCTTGGGGAGTGTTATGGATGAGCAGTTCTTC.

This clone has just a few counts. This sequence joins TRBV10-2 and TRBJ1-5; D ambiguous. V lost 0 bases and J 7 bases, leaving 7 bases between the germline ends. From germline, CDR1 is WSHSY and CDR2 SAAADI. The CDR3 is 13 residues long. CDR3 nucleotides: TGCGCCAGCAGTGAGTCTTTCGACCAGCCCCAGCATTTT. This encodes CASSESFDQPQHF.

Only a few counts were recorded for this clone. The chain combines TRBV5-1 with TRBJ2-7, with 12 bases fitting TRBD1. This CDR3 contains 16 residues. CDR1 and CDR2 (germline): SGHRS, YFSETQ. With 1 base clipped from V and 3 bases from J, the junction kept 5 bases outside the gene matches. This CDR3 is CASSLWGQGANYEQYF. CDR3 sequence (DNA): TGCGCCAGCAGCTTGTGGGGACAGGGGGCTAACTACGAGCAGTACTTC.

This rearrangement joins TRBV19 to TRBJ2-5; the D call may be TRBD1 or TRBD2 (5 bases each). Trimming pared 6 bases from V and 7 bases from J, leaving 12 bases between. Per germline, CDR1 LNHDA and CDR2 SQIVND (reference sequence). The CDR3 loop spans 12 amino acids. The CDR3 coding sequence is TGTGCCAGTAGAGCAGGGAGTGGGACCCAGTACTTC. Residues: CASRAGSGTQYF.

In its sample, this clone was seen a few times. This rearrangement joins TRBV3-1 (or the pseudogene TRBV3-2) to TRBJ2-2, with 13 nucleotides matching TRBD2. The CDR3 has 19 amino acids. CDR1 LGHDT and CDR2 YNNKEL come from the germline V gene (reference sequence). V lost 0 bases to trimming and J lost 1 base; unmatched junction nucleotides: 5. CDR3 in amino acids: CASSQELRTSGRNTGELFF. Here the CDR3 DNA reads TGTGCCAGCAGCCAAGAGTTAAGGACTAGCGGGAGGAACACCGGGGAGCTGTTTTTT.

The gene calls are TRBV6-4 and TRBJ2-3; D might be TRBD1 (6 bases). This CDR3 is 15 amino acids long. V was trimmed by 2 bases and J by 5 bases, leaving 14 bases between them. In germline, CDR1 is MRHNA, CDR2 SNTAGT. CDR3 in amino acids: CASSDGQGNGDTQYF. The CDR3 DNA reads as TGTGCCAGCAGTGACGGGCAGGGGAACGGAGATACGCAGTATTTT.

This rearrangement joins TRBV6-5 to TRBJ2-1, with 14 bases that match TRBD2. V trimming: 6 bases; J trimming: 2 bases; junction bases outside the gene matches: 0. This CDR3 comprises 15 residues. Germline V gene lookup returns CDR1 MNHEY and CDR2 SVGAGI. CDR3 DNA: TGTGCCAGCAGGACTAGCGGGGGGGCCTACAATGAGCAGTTCTTC. Translated: CASRTSGGAYNEQFF.